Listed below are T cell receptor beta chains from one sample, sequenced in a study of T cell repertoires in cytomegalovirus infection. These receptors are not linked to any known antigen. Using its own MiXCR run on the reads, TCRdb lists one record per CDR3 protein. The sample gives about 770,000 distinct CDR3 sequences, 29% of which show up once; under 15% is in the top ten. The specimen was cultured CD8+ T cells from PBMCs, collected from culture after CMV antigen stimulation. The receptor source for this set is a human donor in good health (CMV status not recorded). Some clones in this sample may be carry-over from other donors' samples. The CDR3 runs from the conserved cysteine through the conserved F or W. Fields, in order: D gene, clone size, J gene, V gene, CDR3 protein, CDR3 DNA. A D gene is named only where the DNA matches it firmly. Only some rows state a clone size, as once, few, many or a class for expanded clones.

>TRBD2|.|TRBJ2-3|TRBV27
CASSGGTSGNTDTQYF
TGTGCCAGCAGTGGCGGGACTAGCGGGAACACAGATACGCAGTATTTT
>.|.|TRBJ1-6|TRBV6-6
CASSYLIPPNSPLHF
TGTGCCAGCAGTTACTTGATTCCCCCGAATTCACCCCTCCACTTT
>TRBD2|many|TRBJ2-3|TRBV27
CASRVAGGKDTQYF
TGTGCCAGCAGGGTAGCGGGGGGGAAAGATACGCAGTATTTT
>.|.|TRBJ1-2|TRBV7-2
CASSSTGPHGYTF
TGTGCCAGCAGCTCGACAGGACCACATGGCTACACCTTC
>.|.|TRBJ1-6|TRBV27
CASSYPRSPLHF
TGTGCCAGCAGTTATCCCCGGTCGCCCCTCCACTTT
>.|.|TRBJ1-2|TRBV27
CASSPGGVSSYGYTF
TGTGCCAGCAGTCCCGGGGGGGTGTCCTCTTATGGCTACACCTTC
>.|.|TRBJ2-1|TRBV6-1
CASSTLAGAYNEQFF
TGTGCCAGCAGCACCCTGGCGGGTGCCTACAATGAGCAGTTCTTC
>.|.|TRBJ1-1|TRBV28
CASSLEGYRSSTEAFF
TGTGCCAGCAGTTTGGAAGGATACCGATCAAGCACTGAAGCTTTCTTT
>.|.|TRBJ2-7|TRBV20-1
CSARDPTVSTRGAPREPIYEQYF
TGCAGTGCTAGAGACCCAACAGTTTCGACTCGGGGGGCTCCACGAGAACCGATCTACGAGCAGTACTTC
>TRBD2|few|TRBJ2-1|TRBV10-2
CASSESIHRTSGRGEQFF
TGCGCCAGCAGTGAGTCAATCCACCGGACTAGCGGGAGAGGTGAGCAGTTCTTC
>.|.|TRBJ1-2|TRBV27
CASSLSGTTGYTF
TGTGCCAGCAGTTTATCGGGGACGACAGGCTACACCTTC
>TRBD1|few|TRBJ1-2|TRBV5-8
CASSSWWDRGHGYTF
TGTGCCAGCAGCTCCTGGTGGGACAGGGGACATGGCTACACCTTC
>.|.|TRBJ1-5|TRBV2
CASSDAQNSNQPQHF
TGTGCCAGCAGTGATGCCCAGAATAGCAATCAGCCCCAGCATTTT
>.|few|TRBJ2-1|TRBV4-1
CASSQVGPNNEQFF
TGCGCCAGCAGCCAAGTTGGGCCAAACAATGAGCAGTTCTTC
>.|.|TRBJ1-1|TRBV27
CASRPSGVYEGTEAFF
TGTGCCAGCAGACCTAGCGGGGTTTATGAGGGCACTGAAGCTTTCTTT
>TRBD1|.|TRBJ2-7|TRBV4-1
CASSHGQGAYEQYF
TGCGCCAGCAGCCACGGGCAGGGGGCTTACGAGCAGTACTTC
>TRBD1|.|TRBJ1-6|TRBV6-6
CASSYSRDRGRNSPLHF
TGTGCCAGCAGTTACTCCCGGGACAGGGGGCGAAATTCACCCCTCCACTTT
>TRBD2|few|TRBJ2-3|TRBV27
CASSPGLAGGYTDTQYF
TGTGCCAGCAGTCCAGGACTAGCGGGGGGCTACACAGATACGCAGTATTTT
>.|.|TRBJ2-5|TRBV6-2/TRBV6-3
CASSYSIAGGGETQYF
TGTGCCAGCAGTTACTCGATAGCAGGGGGGGGAGAGACCCAGTACTTC
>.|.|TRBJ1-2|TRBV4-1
CASSQDRTEPYGYTF
TGCGCCAGCAGCCAAGATCGGACGGAGCCTTATGGCTACACCTTC
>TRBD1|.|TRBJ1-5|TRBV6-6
CASSTPGQASVVDQPQHF
TGTGCCAGCAGTACTCCGGGACAGGCATCTGTAGTCGATCAGCCCCAGCATTTT
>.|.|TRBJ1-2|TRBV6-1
CASSGPGDYGYTF
TGTGCCAGCAGTGGACCAGGGGACTATGGCTACACCTTC
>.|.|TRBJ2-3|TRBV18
CASSPLFPPGNETDTQYF
TGTGCCAGCTCACCACTTTTCCCCCCTGGTAATGAGACAGATACGCAGTATTTT
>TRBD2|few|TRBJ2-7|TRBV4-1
CASSQEAGGPYEQYF
TGCGCCAGCAGCCAGGAAGCGGGGGGGCCGTACGAGCAGTACTTC
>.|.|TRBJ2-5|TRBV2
CASMVQAQYF
TGTGCCAGCATGGTCCAAGCCCAGTACTTC
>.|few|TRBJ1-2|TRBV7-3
CASSLIRVGLTF
TGTGCCAGCAGCTTAATCCGAGTCGGTCTCACCTTC
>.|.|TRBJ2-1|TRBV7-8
CASTSRGQGNEQFF
TGTGCCAGCACCTCACGGGGGCAGGGTAATGAGCAGTTCTTC
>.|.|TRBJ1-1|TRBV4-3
CASSQDRRVIEAFF
TGCGCCAGCAGCCAAGATCGCAGGGTGATTGAAGCTTTCTTT
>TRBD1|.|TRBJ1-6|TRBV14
CASSLGQGRVNSPLHF
TGTGCCAGCAGCCTTGGACAGGGTAGGGTGAATTCACCCCTCCACTTT
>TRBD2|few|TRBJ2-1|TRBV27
CASSFGGGYQFF
TGTGCCAGCAGTTTCGGGGGGGGGTACCAGTTCTTC
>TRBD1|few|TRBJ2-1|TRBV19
CASSPGQGMDNEQFF
TGTGCCAGTAGCCCGGGACAGGGGATGGACAATGAGCAGTTCTTC
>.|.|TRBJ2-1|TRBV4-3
CASSSYFNEQFF
TGCGCCAGCAGCTCTTACTTCAATGAGCAGTTCTTC
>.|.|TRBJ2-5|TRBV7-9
CASSLARDQETQYF
TGTGCCAGCAGCTTAGCTAGAGACCAAGAGACCCAGTACTTC
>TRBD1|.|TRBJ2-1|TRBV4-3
CASSLGTGFLNEQFF
TGCGCCAGCAGCCTGGGGACAGGGTTCCTTAATGAGCAGTTCTTC
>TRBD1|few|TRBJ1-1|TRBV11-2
CASSYGTGFEAFF
TGTGCCAGCAGCTACGGGACAGGGTTTGAAGCTTTCTTT
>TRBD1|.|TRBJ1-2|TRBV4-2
CASSQGDRGYTF
TGTGCCAGCAGCCAAGGGGACAGAGGCTACACCTTC
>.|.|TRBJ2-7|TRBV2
CASSDGGASYEQYF
TGTGCCAGCAGTGATGGGGGGGCCTCCTACGAGCAGTACTTC
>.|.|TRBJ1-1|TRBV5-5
CASSGGVSVTEAFF
TGTGCCAGCAGCGGAGGGGTTAGCGTCACTGAAGCTTTCTTT
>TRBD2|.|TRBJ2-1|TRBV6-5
CASSYQPGLAGALSYNEQFF
TGTGCCAGCAGTTACCAACCGGGACTAGCGGGGGCCCTATCATACAATGAGCAGTTCTTC
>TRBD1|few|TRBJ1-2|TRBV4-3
CASSQLLAMTGGGGYTF
TGCGCCAGCAGCCAGCTTCTGGCCATGACAGGGGGGGGTGGCTACACCTTC